A single sample gave rise to the 15 T cell receptor beta chains below, sequenced in a study of cytomegalovirus exposure and HLA in healthy donors. PCR primers comprised 60 Vbeta and 13 Jbeta primers. The assay was immunoSEQ multiplex PCR, and TCRdb's table has in-frame clones only and misses some. Of approximately 91,000 clones listed, 55% to 80% are singletons. Sample: PBMCs. These receptors came from a female donor in good health and CMV-seronegative.

The chain has TRBV5-1 and TRBJ2-7; 10 nucleotides line up with TRBD2. The CDR3 has 15 amino acids. CDR1 and CDR2 from the germline V gene are SGHRS and YFSETQ. V dropped 1 base and J dropped 3; count of bases not matched to a gene: 4. The CDR3 spells CASSLTSGMNYEQYF. In nucleotides, the CDR3 is TGCGCCAGCAGCTTGACTAGCGGGATGAACTACGAGCAGTACTTC. Drawing the rest from reference TRBV5-1 and TRBJ2-7, the complete variable domain is KAGVTQTPRYLIKTRGQQVTLSCSPISGHRSVSWYQQTPGQGLQFLFEYFSETQRNKGNFPGRFSGRQFSNSRSEMNVSTLELGDSALYLCASSLTSGMNYEQYFGPGTRLTVT.

This clone has a handful of counts. Different DNA sequences within this sample yield the same CDR3. The chain employs TRBV6-6 and TRBJ2-7, with unresolved D. Trimming left V 4 bases short and J 1 base short, with 11 bases between. Germline V gives CDR1 MNHNY, CDR2 SVGAGI (reference sequence). The CDR3 is 14 residues long. CDR3 in amino acids: CASSSHDSSYEQYF. CDR3 DNA: TGTGCCAGCAGTTCCCATGACTCTTCCTACGAGCAGTACTTC.

CDR3 protein: CASSLAAGAANTGELFF. CDR3 DNA sequence: TGCGCCAGCAGCTTGGCGGCGGGGGCCGCGAACACCGGGGAGCTGTTTTTT. V is TRBV5-1 and J is TRBJ2-2; a possible D gene is TRBD2 (7 bases). The germline CDR1 and CDR2 sequences are SGHRS and YFSETQ. The CDR3 covers 17 residues. Trimming removed 0 bases from V and 0 bases from J, with 12 bases in between.

The V call is TRBV11-2, the J call TRBJ2-7, with TRBD2 identical over 8 bases. The CDR3 sequence is 15 residues long. Germline trimming cut 3 bases from V and 3 bases from J; bases unmatched to any gene: 7. Germline V CDR1 and CDR2: SGHAT, FQNNGV. The CDR3: CASSLLPSGSYEQYF. In nucleotides, the CDR3 is TGTGCCAGCAGCTTGTTACCCAGCGGGAGCTACGAGCAGTACTTC.

This clone was found a few times. This chain uses TRBV29-1 with TRBJ1-1; 7 bases are shared with TRBD1. After removal of 6 bases from V and 4 bases from J, the junction contained 8 bases not matched to a gene. CDR1 and CDR2 from the germline V gene are SQVTM and ANQGSEA. The CDR3 loop spans 13 amino acids. The CDR3 nucleotides read TGCAGCGTGCAGGGGGTTTCGGGCACTGAAGCTTTCTTT. Residues: CSVQGVSGTEAFF. The whole variable domain, filled in from reference TRBV29-1 and TRBJ1-1, reads SAVISQKPSRDICQRGTSLTIQCQVDSQVTMMFWYRQQPGQSLTLIATANQGSEATYESGFVIDKFPISRPNLTFSTLTVSNMSPEDSSIYLCSVQGVSGTEAFFGQGTRLTVV.

In this sample, this clone turned up a few times. The chain joins TRBV30 to TRBJ1-1; 8 bases are shared with TRBD1. The CDR3 contains 15 residues. J lost 5 bases, V lost 4 bases, and 12 bases had no gene match. Looked up from germline, CDR1 is GTSNPN and CDR2 is SVGIG (reference sequence). The CDR3 reads CAWIATRTGRTEAFF. As DNA, the CDR3 is TGTGCCTGGATCGCAACAAGGACAGGGAGGACTGAAGCTTTCTTT. The whole variable domain, remainder taken from reference TRBV30 and TRBJ1-1, is SQTIHQWPATLVQPVGSPLSLECTVEGTSNPNLYWYRQAAGRGLQLLFYSVGIGQISSEVPQNLSASRPQDRQFILSSKKLLLSDSGFYLCAWIATRTGRTEAFFGQGTRLTVV.

This chain joins TRBV10-3 and TRBJ1-5; the D gene is possibly TRBD1 (5 bases). CDR1 and CDR2 (germline): ENHRY, SYGVKD. Trimming cost V 6 bases and J 7 bases, with 16 bases left between them. There are 14 residues in the CDR3. The CDR3 reads CAISSEPGLQPQHF. Written as DNA, the CDR3 is TGTGCCATCAGCTCAGAACCAGGGCTGCAGCCCCAGCATTTT.

This chain links TRBV4-1 with TRBJ1-2; D possibly corresponds to TRBD1 (6 bases). Trimming shortened V by 2 bases and J by 2 bases, and 18 bases separated the two germline ends. From germline, CDR1 is MGHRA and CDR2 YSYEKL. CDR3 length equals 17 residues. The CDR3 DNA is TGCGCCAGCAGCCAACCTACTCTTACAGGGTCGAACTATGGCTACACCTTC. This encodes CASSQPTLTGSNYGYTF.

This chain links TRBV19 with TRBJ1-5; D possibly corresponds to TRBD1 (6 bases). Germline V lookup: CDR1 LNHDA, CDR2 SQIVND (reference sequence). V gave up 5 bases and J gave up 5 bases, with 19 bases separating them. The CDR3 has 16 amino acids. CDR3: CASSFHPGDRHQPQHF. The CDR3 region has the DNA TGTGCCAGTAGTTTCCATCCAGGGGATAGGCATCAGCCCCAGCATTTT.

The genes are TRBV28 and TRBJ2-7; maybe TRBD1 (6 bases). The length of the CDR3 is 15 residues. V lost 3 bases and J lost 2, with 14 bases in between. CDR1 and CDR2 from the germline V gene are MDHEN and SYDVKM. CDR3 DNA: TGTGCCAGCAGTTTGAGGGGGACGCGGGCCTACGAGCAGTACTTC. It is translated as CASSLRGTRAYEQYF.

The rearrangement uses TRBV28 and TRBJ1-5; D gene ambiguous. The CDR3 has 15 amino acids. The V end lost 6 bases, the J end lost 0 bases, and 12 bases lay between the germline ends. CDR1 is MDHEN, CDR2 SYDVKM, per germline. CDR3 amino acids: CASRADPGSNQPQHF. As DNA, the CDR3 is TGTGCCAGCAGAGCGGACCCGGGTAGCAATCAGCCCCAGCATTTT. Full variable domain (rest looked up from reference TRBV28 and TRBJ1-5): DVKVTQSSRYLVKRTGEKVFLECVQDMDHENMFWYRQDPGLGLRLIYFSYDVKMKEKGDIPEGYSVSREKKERFSLILESASTNQTSMYLCASRADPGSNQPQHFGDGTRLSIL.

This chain joins TRBV7-9 and TRBJ2-2; 8 positions match TRBD2. The germline V gene encodes CDR1 SEHNR and CDR2 FQNEAQ (reference sequence). The CDR3 totals 14 residues. V shed 11 bases, J shed 6 bases, and the junction held 11 bases outside the gene matches. The CDR3 loop reads CALDAGRASGELFF. The CDR3 DNA sequence: TGTGCCCTTGACGCCGGGAGGGCGTCCGGGGAGCTGTTTTTT.

V and J are TRBV14 and TRBJ1-2; D is uncertain. Between the trimmed V and J ends, which lost 0 bases and 7 bases, there was a span of 6 bases. CDR3 size: 12 residues. Per the germline V gene, CDR1 is SGHDN and CDR2 is FVKESK. CDR3 residues: CASSQDVRGYTF. CDR3 DNA: TGTGCCAGCAGCCAAGATGTCCGTGGCTACACCTTC.

This chain links TRBV13 with TRBJ2-7, with 9 bases matching TRBD1. The J segment lost 1 base and the V segment lost 5 bases, leaving 6 bases of the junction unmatched. This CDR3 has 15 amino acids. CDR1 and CDR2 from the germline V gene are PRHDT and FYEKMQ (reference sequence). CDR3 in amino acids: CASSRPTGGSYEQYF. CDR3 bases: TGTGCCAGCAGCCGCCCGACAGGGGGTTCCTACGAGCAGTACTTC.

The chain links TRBV21-1 to TRBJ2-2; the DNA was not compared with TRBD1, the D call given in the table. TRBV21-1 is classified as a pseudogene. This CDR3 comprises 15 residues. This CDR3 is CASSGDRGGAGELFF. The CDR3 DNA reads as TGTGCCAGCAGCGGTGACAGGGGAGGTGCCGGGGAGCTGTTTTTT.